The T cell receptor (beta chain) under discussion was sequenced for a study of blood T cell repertoires in COVID-19. Background on the study: Whether acute or convalescent, the COVID-19 samples came from the United States, Italy and Spain. From T cells, B-cell-depleted T cells, or PBMCs came the material, which was cDNA or gDNA.

Original handling: Amplification of reference gene primers provided the estimated nucleated cell counts. Generated by immunoSEQ multiplex PCR, the TCRdb table keeps only in-frame clones and is missing some. The V and J calls and clone size are taken from that table; D and trimming were inferred from the DNA. The table shows 250,000 to 300,000 clones, with more than 70% occurring only once. The CDR3 extends over 12 amino acids. Looked up from germline, CDR1 is MNHEY and CDR2 is SMNVEV (reference sequence). The V segment lost 5 bases and the J segment 10 bases; nucleotides outside the gene matches: 5. This clonotype was obtained from a woman aged 18-29 years with acute or convalescent COVID-19. Sequencing was done on a sample of peripheral blood. The gene calls are TRBV27 and TRBJ2-1; 7 nucleotides line up with TRBD2. The CDR3 DNA is TGTGCCAGCAGTGAACTAGCGCGGGAGCAGTTCTTC. Protein product: CASSELAREQFF.